What follows are 26 T cell receptor beta chains derived from one specimen sequenced in a study of blood T cell repertoires in COVID-19. The protocol was immunoSEQ multiplex PCR, while the TCRdb copy is restricted to in-frame clones and leaves out a portion. The sample holds fewer than 200,000 clones, just under 85% seen once. Input material: peripheral blood. These receptors were taken from a woman older than 75 with COVID-19, enrolled during active disease.

The V and J genes are TRBV20-1 and TRBJ1-2; no definite D call. Germline CDR1 DFQATT, CDR2 SNEGSKA (reference sequence). This CDR3 is 12 amino acids long. The germline V and J ends were trimmed by 3 bases and 4 bases, with 9 bases remaining between them. CDR3 nucleotide sequence: TGCAGTGCTAGTTCCCTGGCCTATGGCTACACCTTC. It is translated as CSASSLAYGYTF.

This chain links TRBV6-4 with TRBJ1-1; D uncertain. Germline-derived CDR1 and CDR2 are MRHNA and SNTAGT. The CDR3 length is 13 residues. The germline V and J ends were trimmed by 0 bases and 5 bases, with 7 bases remaining between them. CDR3 protein: CASSDSSGTEAFF. The CDR3 nucleotides read TGTGCCAGCAGTGACTCCTCGGGGACTGAAGCTTTCTTT.

This clone has a single count. This rearrangement joins TRBV4-1 to TRBJ2-1, with 11 bases that match TRBD2. V lost 3 bases, J lost 4 bases, and 5 bases stayed unmatched. Germline V gene lookup returns CDR1 MGHRA and CDR2 YSYEKL. CDR3 size: 16 residues. The CDR3 loop reads CASSQALAGGYNEQFF. The CDR3 bases are TGCGCCAGCAGCCAGGCCCTAGCGGGGGGATACAATGAGCAGTTCTTC.

The V call is TRBV7-8, the J call TRBJ2-6, with 7 bases identical to TRBD2. Germline loops: CDR1 SGHVS, CDR2 FQNEAQ. V lost 5 bases, J lost 0 bases, and 10 bases stayed unmatched. The CDR3 covers 18 residues. The CDR3 reads CASSLPWGGTSGANVLTF. Written as DNA, the CDR3 is TGTGCCAGCAGCCTACCGTGGGGAGGGACCTCTGGGGCCAACGTCCTGACTTTC.

The J gene is TRBJ2-3, the V gene TRBV27, with 9 bases identical to TRBD2. The CDR3 totals 18 residues. Germline V CDR1 and CDR2: MNHEY, SMNVEV (reference sequence). With 7 bases clipped from V and 1 base from J, the junction kept 15 bases outside the gene matches. The CDR3 DNA sequence: TGTGCCAGCACCCTTAAAGCCCCTAGCGGGATTGGCACAGATACGCAGTATTTT. Protein product: CASTLKAPSGIGTDTQYF.

This rearrangement joins TRBV19 to TRBJ2-5; 7 positions match TRBD2. The germline V gene encodes CDR1 LNHDA and CDR2 SQIVND (reference sequence). Trimming took 6 bases from V and 1 from J; bases not matched to a gene: 8. The CDR3 consists of 15 residues. The DNA of the CDR3 is TGTGCCAGTAGGGGGAGGGGTTTCGGCCAAGAGACCCAGTACTTC. Amino acids: CASRGRGFGQETQYF.

This chain uses TRBV5-1 with TRBJ1-6; TRBD1 aligns across 9 bases. The trim removed 4 bases at V and 9 bases at J, leaving 5 bases unmatched. CDR1 is SGHRS and CDR2 is YFSETQ in the germline V gene. CDR3 length equals 14 residues. The CDR3 protein is CASSVGQGGSPLHF. The CDR3 nucleotides read TGCGCCAGCAGCGTGGGACAGGGTGGTTCACCCCTCCACTTT.

Here the CDR3 reads CASTSDRDYGYTF. In DNA, the CDR3 is TGTGCCAGCACCTCGGACAGGGACTATGGCTACACCTTC. The chain carries TRBV28 and TRBJ1-2; TRBD1 matches 8 bases. After removal of 7 bases from V and 3 bases from J, the junction contained 4 bases not matched to a gene. Germline values: CDR1 MDHEN, CDR2 SYDVKM. The CDR3 has 13 amino acids.

The rearrangement joins TRBV6-5 to TRBJ1-6, with D possibly matching TRBD1 (6 bases). CDR3 length: 13 amino acids. V was cut by 6 bases and J by 15 bases, with 18 bases left in between. The germline V gene has CDR1 MNHEY and CDR2 SVGAGI. The CDR3 loop reads CASSPDLGQLLHF. The CDR3 region has the DNA TGTGCCAGCAGCCCCGATCTGGGACAACTCCTCCACTTT.

The chain combines TRBV3-1 (or the pseudogene TRBV3-2) with TRBJ2-2; 9 positions match TRBD2. The V segment lost 3 bases and the J segment 5 bases; nucleotides outside the gene matches: 10. The CDR3 runs 17 residues. CDR1 is LGHDT and CDR2 is YNNKEL in the germline V gene (reference sequence). The CDR3 is CASSQGLAGTGTGELFF. The CDR3 region has the DNA TGTGCCAGCAGCCAGGGTCTAGCGGGGACGGGGACCGGGGAGCTGTTTTTT.

This chain connects TRBV30 to TRBJ1-6, with D unclear. V was pared by 0 bases and J by 10 bases, with 10 bases between. CDR1 is GTSNPN and CDR2 is SVGIG in the germline V gene (reference sequence). CDR3 length equals 13 residues. The CDR3 region is CAWSVIRESPLHF. DNA of the CDR3: TGTGCCTGGAGTGTAATAAGGGAGTCACCCCTCCACTTT.

CDR3 nucleotides: TGTGCCAGCAGCTTACATCAGCGTTACAATGAGCAGTTCTTC. Protein sequence: CASSLHQRYNEQFF. This chain links TRBV11-2 with TRBJ2-1; D unclear. V gave up 2 bases and J gave up 4 bases, with 9 bases separating them. The CDR3 consists of 14 residues. The germline V gene encodes CDR1 SGHAT and CDR2 FQNNGV.

The chain combines TRBV5-4 with TRBJ2-3, with 11 positions matching TRBD1. The trim removed 4 bases at V and 3 bases at J, leaving 4 bases unmatched. The CDR3 is 15 residues long. Germline values: CDR1 SGHNT, CDR2 YYREEE (reference sequence). Here the CDR3 reads CASSPDRGLTDTQYF. CDR3 coding DNA: TGTGCCAGCAGCCCGGACAGGGGGCTTACAGATACGCAGTATTTT.

This chain uses TRBV6-5 with TRBJ2-7; 14 bases match TRBD2. Germline V lookup: CDR1 MNHEY, CDR2 SVGAGI. This CDR3 region has 14 residues. J gave up 4 bases and V 5 bases, and 1 base lay outside the gene matches. The CDR3 is CASSRTSGRYEQYF. For the CDR3, the DNA is TGTGCCAGCAGTCGGACTAGCGGGAGGTACGAGCAGTACTTC.

This chain joins TRBV25-1 and TRBJ1-2; possible D gene TRBD1, 5 bases. CDR3 size: 13 residues. Deletions cut 1 base from V and 3 bases from J, with 6 bases between. Germline values: CDR1 MGHDK, CDR2 SYGVNS. The CDR3 DNA reads TGTGCCAGCAGTGAATCGGGGGACTATGGCTACACCTTC. This codes for CASSESGDYGYTF.

This chain links TRBV13 with TRBJ1-2; TRBD1 might be the D (6 bases). In germline, CDR1 is PRHDT, CDR2 FYEKMQ (reference sequence). Trimming took off 1 base at V and 0 bases at J, with 15 bases between the two ends. The length of the CDR3 is 17 residues. The CDR3: CASSLVAGAEANYGYTF. The CDR3 DNA reads as TGTGCCAGCAGCTTAGTAGCAGGGGCAGAAGCTAACTATGGCTACACCTTC.

CDR3 nucleotide sequence: TGTGCCAGCAGCGGACGGACTAGCGGGGGGCATAGCACAGATACGCAGTATTTT. Translation: CASSGRTSGGHSTDTQYF. This chain connects TRBV5-4 to TRBJ2-3; the match to TRBD2 covers 14 bases. The CDR3 runs 18 residues. With 4 bases clipped from V and 0 bases from J, the junction kept 7 bases outside the gene matches. Germline-derived CDR1 and CDR2 are SGHNT and YYREEE (reference sequence).

This chain connects TRBV27 to TRBJ2-3, with TRBD1 matching 7 bases. V shed 0 bases and J 1 base; nucleotides not matched to a gene: 10. Germline CDR1 MNHEY, CDR2 SMNVEV (reference sequence). The CDR3 totals 18 residues. CDR3 DNA: TGTGCCAGCAGTTTATCAGCAGCCAGGGGGTGGGGCACAGATACGCAGTATTTT. As protein: CASSLSAARGWGTDTQYF.

The V call is TRBV4-2, the J call TRBJ1-4, with D possibly being TRBD1 (5 bases). Trimming shortened V by 1 base and J by 8 bases, and 14 bases separated the two germline ends. The CDR3 runs to 15 residues. Germline V gene sequence: CDR1 LGHNA, CDR2 YNFKEQ. As DNA, the CDR3 is TGTGCCAGCAGCCAAGTGGGGCAGGGCGGCGAAAAACTGTTTTTT. Its translation: CASSQVGQGGEKLFF.

This clone came up once. The chain joins TRBV5-1 to TRBJ2-5; D may be TRBD2 (5 bases). V lost 4 bases, J lost 0 bases, and 19 bases lay in between. Germline CDR1 and CDR2: SGHRS and YFSETQ. This CDR3 contains 17 residues. As DNA, the CDR3 is TGCGCCAGCAGCAGCCTACTGTTTAAGCGGAACCAAGAGACCCAGTACTTC. This encodes CASSSLLFKRNQETQYF.

V gene TRBV6-1 combines with J gene TRBJ1-2; the match to TRBD1 covers 9 bases. The CDR3 sequence is 14 residues long. The germline gives CDR1 MNHNS, CDR2 SASEGT. V lost 1 base to trimming and J lost 7 bases; unmatched junction nucleotides: 4. CDR3 nucleotides: TGTGCCAGCAGTGAAGATACAGGGGGCTCTGGCTACACCTTC. It yields the protein CASSEDTGGSGYTF.

This chain links TRBV18 with TRBJ2-3, with TRBD2 matching over 10 bases. CDR3 size: 18 residues. The V gene's germline CDR1 is KGHSH and CDR2 LQKENI. V lost 2 bases, J lost 0 bases, and 8 bases stayed unmatched. This CDR3 is CASSPRGLAPTSTDTQYF. For the CDR3, the DNA is TGTGCCAGCTCACCAAGGGGACTAGCGCCTACTAGCACAGATACGCAGTATTTT.

This clone was seen only once. The V gene is TRBV7-3, the J gene TRBJ2-1; tentatively, D is TRBD1 (6 bases). V was clipped by 3 bases and J by 3 bases, with 9 bases between them. This CDR3 is built from 14 residues. Looked up from germline, CDR1 is SGHTA and CDR2 is FQGTGA. CDR3: CASSFQGRYNEQFF. The CDR3 DNA sequence: TGTGCCAGCAGCTTCCAGGGGCGCTACAATGAGCAGTTCTTC.

V is TRBV14 and J is TRBJ2-1; 9 bases fit TRBD1. The length of the CDR3 is 15 residues. J lost 9 bases, V lost 2 bases, and 8 bases had no gene match. The germline gives CDR1 SGHDN, CDR2 FVKESK. This CDR3 is CASSQLTGGGGEQFF. CDR3 nucleotide sequence: TGTGCCAGCAGCCAACTGACAGGGGGAGGTGGTGAGCAGTTCTTC.

The chain is built from TRBV27 and TRBJ1-2; no definite D call. Per the germline V gene, CDR1 is MNHEY and CDR2 is SMNVEV (reference sequence). CDR3 length: 19 residues. Deletions cut 2 bases from V and 0 bases from J, with 22 bases between. CDR3 nucleotides: TGTGCCAGCAGTTTACGGGTCCTGTCCCAAAACGGCGCTAACTATGGCTACACCTTC. Protein product: CASSLRVLSQNGANYGYTF.

The genes are TRBV24-1 and TRBJ2-1, with 14 nucleotides matching TRBD2. CDR3 length equals 18 residues. After removal of 3 bases from V and 7 bases from J, the junction contained 10 bases not matched to a gene. Germline lookup yields CDR1 KGHDR and CDR2 SFDVKD. The CDR3 is CATSDAGLAGGAFNEQFF. In DNA, the CDR3 is TGTGCCACCAGTGATGCAGGACTAGCGGGAGGAGCATTTAATGAGCAGTTCTTC.